This TCR beta chain appears in the sequencing data of a study of cytomegalovirus exposure and HLA in healthy donors. Study-wide results and limits: For presence/absence analyses, sequencing depth was assumed to be roughly uniform across donors.

Notes on this clone: The antigen is unknown.

The CDR3 length is 15 residues. Trimming at V came to 5 bases and at J to 4 bases, leaving 8 bases not matched to a gene. The V gene's germline CDR1 is SEHNR and CDR2 FQNEAQ (reference sequence). The PCR made use of 60 Vbeta and 13 Jbeta primers. Sequencing used immunoSEQ multiplex PCR; TCRdb keeps in-frame clones, though not all of them. The sample has about 150,000 clones, over 75% seen once. The sequencing sample was made of PBMCs. The chain is built from TRBV7-9 and TRBJ2-7, with 10 bases fitting TRBD2. This sequence was found in a woman aged 40 to 50 in good health and CMV-seropositive. The CDR3 region is CASSQTGLAMYEQYF. The DNA for the CDR3 is TGTGCCAGCAGCCAAACGGGACTAGCGATGTACGAGCAGTACTTC.